This is a list of T cell receptor beta chains from one sample in a study of CD8 T cells in ankylosing spondylitis. TCRdb analysed the 5' RACE reads with MiXCR anew, one entry per CDR3 protein. Seen here are 250,000 to 350,000 distinct CDR3 sequences, around 19% observed once, and the top ten hold under 8.5%. Source material: blood, either unsorted or a sorted T cell fraction (not recorded which). Every receptor here comes from a male donor with ankylosing spondylitis or in good health (not recorded which). Both conserved end residues are part of each CDR3. D genes are given only for firm matches. Clone size is not always given. Where it is, it says once, few, many or a class for expanded clones.

V: TRBV7-6; J: TRBJ1-3; length: 16; size: few; D: TRBD1; DNA: TGTGCCAGCAGCTTGGGACAGGCCGACTCTGGAAACACCATATATTTT; CDR3: CASSLGQADSGNTIYF
V: TRBV28; J: TRBJ2-5; length: 16; size: -; D: TRBD1; DNA: TGTGCCAGCAGTTTAGCGGGACAGGGGAAACAAGAGACCCAGTACTTC; CDR3: CASSLAGQGKQETQYF
V: TRBV5-1; J: TRBJ1-5; length: 14; size: few; D: TRBD1; DNA: TGCGCCAGCAGCTACGGGACAGGGGATCAGCCCCAGCATTTT; CDR3: CASSYGTGDQPQHF
V: TRBV9; J: TRBJ2-2; length: 13; size: -; D: -; DNA: TGTGCCAGCAGCGTGGGGGACACCGGGGAGCTGTTTTTT; CDR3: CASSVGDTGELFF
V: TRBV12-3/TRBV12-4; J: TRBJ1-1; length: 13; size: -; D: -; DNA: TGTGCCACTAAGACAGGAATGAACACTGAAGCTTTCTTT; CDR3: CATKTGMNTEAFF
V: TRBV12-3/TRBV12-4; J: TRBJ2-4; length: 15; size: -; D: -; DNA: TGTGCCAGCAGTCCTCCGGGGAGGGCCAAAAACATTCAGTACTTC; CDR3: CASSPPGRAKNIQYF
V: TRBV6-1; J: TRBJ1-1; length: 18; size: -; D: -; DNA: TGTGCCAGCAGTCGCCTCGTACACAACAGGGACATGAACACTGAAGCTTTCTTT; CDR3: CASSRLVHNRDMNTEAFF
V: TRBV12-3/TRBV12-4; J: TRBJ2-1; length: 11; size: many; D: -; DNA: TGTGCCAGCAGTTTATGGGATGAGCAGTTCTTC; CDR3: CASSLWDEQFF
V: TRBV5-6; J: TRBJ2-5; length: 14; size: few; D: -; DNA: TGTGCCAGCAGCGCGGGACCCACCCAAGAGACCCAGTACTTC; CDR3: CASSAGPTQETQYF
V: TRBV20-1; J: TRBJ2-6; length: 17; size: -; D: TRBD1; DNA: TGCAGTGCTGAGGGACAGGGACTTGTTGGTGGGGCCAACGTCCTGACTTTC; CDR3: CSAEGQGLVGGANVLTF
V: TRBV20-1; J: TRBJ1-1; length: 15; size: -; D: -; DNA: TGCAGTGCTTCAGGGTATAGCAGAGTATACACTGAAGCTTTCTTT; CDR3: CSASGYSRVYTEAFF
V: TRBV29-1; J: TRBJ2-1; length: 15; size: -; D: -; DNA: TGCAGCGTTGTAAGGGGGACAACCGATTACAATGAGCAGTTCTTC; CDR3: CSVVRGTTDYNEQFF
V: TRBV20-1; J: TRBJ1-2; length: 15; size: many; D: TRBD1; DNA: TGCAGTGCTAGAGATGAGGGGGCCGGGAACTATGGCTACACCTTC; CDR3: CSARDEGAGNYGYTF
V: TRBV12-3/TRBV12-4; J: TRBJ1-3; length: 15; size: few; D: TRBD1; DNA: TGTGCCAGCACCGTAGGGACAGCGGAAGGAAACACCATATATTTT; CDR3: CASTVGTAEGNTIYF
V: TRBV5-1; J: TRBJ1-2; length: 13; size: many; D: -; DNA: TGCGCCAGCAGCCCAGGATTCATGATAAGCTACACCTTC; CDR3: CASSPGFMISYTF
V: TRBV12-3/TRBV12-4; J: TRBJ2-2; length: 14; size: few; D: -; DNA: TGTGCCAGCAGCCCGGGGGCCTACACCGGGGAGCTGTTTTTT; CDR3: CASSPGAYTGELFF
V: TRBV28; J: TRBJ1-6; length: 13; size: -; D: -; DNA: TGTGCCACCAAGGGGGGCTATAATTCACCCCTCCACTTT; CDR3: CATKGGYNSPLHF
V: TRBV9; J: TRBJ2-5; length: 16; size: -; D: -; DNA: TGTGCCAGCAGCACCCGGACTCGAAGACCACAAGAGACCCAGTACTTC; CDR3: CASSTRTRRPQETQYF
V: TRBV6-9; J: TRBJ2-4; length: 16; size: -; D: TRBD2; DNA: TGTGCCAGCATAGAGGACGGGAGGGCGGCCAAAAACATTCAGTACTTC; CDR3: CASIEDGRAAKNIQYF
V: TRBV20-1; J: TRBJ2-4; length: 14; size: -; D: -; DNA: TGCAGTGCCCCCCGGACCCTAGCCAAAAACATTCAGTACTTC; CDR3: CSAPRTLAKNIQYF
V: TRBV5-1; J: TRBJ2-2; length: 16; size: few; D: TRBD2; DNA: TGCGCCAGCAGCCCAGTGCGGGGGGCGAGGACCGGGGAGCTGTTTTTT; CDR3: CASSPVRGARTGELFF
V: TRBV7-3; J: TRBJ2-1; length: 19; size: few; D: TRBD2; DNA: TGTGCCAGCAGCTTACTCGCTAGCGGCGGAGGAGGTATATACAATGAGCAGTTCTTC; CDR3: CASSLLASGGGGIYNEQFF
V: TRBV10-3; J: TRBJ1-2; length: 13; size: few; D: -; DNA: TGTGCCGCAATGGGGGTACAGGGTTCGGGCTACACCTTC; CDR3: CAAMGVQGSGYTF
V: TRBV25-1; J: TRBJ1-1; length: 13; size: few; D: -; DNA: TGTGCCAGCCGTCCGGAGGTGAACACTGAAGCTTTCTTT; CDR3: CASRPEVNTEAFF
V: TRBV15; J: TRBJ1-2; length: 13; size: few; D: -; DNA: TGTGCCACCAGCAGAGTCGCACGGGGTGGCTACACCTTC; CDR3: CATSRVARGGYTF
V: TRBV9; J: TRBJ1-3; length: 15; size: -; D: -; DNA: TGTGCCAGCAGCGCTACAGGGTCCTCTGGAGGCACCATATATTTT; CDR3: CASSATGSSGGTIYF
V: TRBV16; J: TRBJ1-2; length: 12; size: few; D: -; DNA: TGTGCCAGCAGCCAATCGTCCTATGGCTACACCTTC; CDR3: CASSQSSYGYTF
V: TRBV5-5; J: TRBJ2-5; length: 14; size: few; D: TRBD2; DNA: TGTGCCAGCAGCTTAGGACTAGCGGGGACTTCCCAGTACTTC; CDR3: CASSLGLAGTSQYF
V: TRBV4-2; J: TRBJ2-6; length: 16; size: -; D: -; DNA: TGTGCCAGCACCAGGACAGAAAACTCTGGGGCCAACGTCATGACTTTC; CDR3: CASTRTENSGANVMTF
V: TRBV5-1; J: TRBJ1-1; length: 13; size: -; D: -; DNA: TGCGCCAGCAGCTTGGCGGCAGTCACTGAAGCTTTCTTT; CDR3: CASSLAAVTEAFF
V: TRBV5-1; J: TRBJ2-1; length: 14; size: -; D: TRBD1; DNA: TGCGCCAGCTCCGGACAGGCCAGGGGCAATGAGCAGTTCTTC; CDR3: CASSGQARGNEQFF
V: TRBV29-1; J: TRBJ1-3; length: 14; size: few; D: -; DNA: TGCAGCGGCGTGACGGGAAGCTCTGGAAACACCATATATTTT; CDR3: CSGVTGSSGNTIYF
V: TRBV11-2; J: TRBJ2-3; length: 16; size: -; D: -; DNA: TGTGCCAGCAGCTTAATAGGACTGACTAGCACAGATACGCAGTATTTT; CDR3: CASSLIGLTSTDTQYF
V: TRBV7-9; J: TRBJ1-4; length: 13; size: -; D: -; DNA: TGTGCCGCTGGGGCCCCAACTAATGAAAAACTGTTTTTT; CDR3: CAAGAPTNEKLFF
V: TRBV3-1; J: TRBJ1-2; length: 14; size: -; D: -; DNA: TGTGCCAGCAGCCAGAACAGGGCGGCCTATGGCTACACCTTC; CDR3: CASSQNRAAYGYTF
V: TRBV29-1; J: TRBJ2-2; length: 15; size: few; D: -; DNA: TGCAGCGCCACTGGGAGCAGAGGGGGGCACAGGGAGCTGTTTTTT; CDR3: CSATGSRGGHRELFF
V: TRBV12-3/TRBV12-4; J: TRBJ2-1; length: 13; size: -; D: -; DNA: TGTGCCAGCAGTTTGGGCGCCGCAAATGAGCAGTTCTTC; CDR3: CASSLGAANEQFF
V: TRBV25-1; J: TRBJ1-1; length: 14; size: -; D: -; DNA: TGTGCCAGCAGTGGGGACGCACAGAACACTGAAGCTTTCTTT; CDR3: CASSGDAQNTEAFF
V: TRBV7-2; J: TRBJ2-1; length: 15; size: few; D: -; DNA: TGTGCCAGCACCAAGAGCGGGCAGTCTTACAATGAGCAGTTCTTC; CDR3: CASTKSGQSYNEQFF
V: TRBV4-2; J: TRBJ1-1; length: 15; size: many; D: -; DNA: TGTGCCAGCAGCCAAGATTTGGGCAGGGATACTGAAGCTTTCTTT; CDR3: CASSQDLGRDTEAFF
V: TRBV7-2; J: TRBJ2-2; length: 12; size: many; D: -; DNA: TGTGCCGTCGGGCCGGAACGCGGGGAGCTGTTTTTT; CDR3: CAVGPERGELFF
V: TRBV12-3/TRBV12-4; J: TRBJ1-2; length: 12; size: many; D: -; DNA: TGTGCCAGCAGGGGGGGGCAGGACCACTACACCTTC; CDR3: CASRGGQDHYTF
V: TRBV20-1; J: TRBJ2-5; length: 11; size: many; D: -; DNA: TGCAGTGCCCGGCCCGAAGAGACCCAGTACTTC; CDR3: CSARPEETQYF
V: TRBV10-3; J: TRBJ2-1; length: 17; size: few; D: TRBD1; DNA: TGTGCCATCAGCCCCCGCCCAGGGACAGGGGCCTACAATGAGCAGTTCTTC; CDR3: CAISPRPGTGAYNEQFF
V: TRBV6-1; J: TRBJ1-5; length: 13; size: -; D: -; DNA: TGTGCCAGCAGAGAGACGGGAAATCAGCCCCAGCATTTT; CDR3: CASRETGNQPQHF
V: TRBV5-4; J: TRBJ1-2; length: 14; size: many; D: TRBD1; DNA: TGTGCCAGCAGCTTGACAGGGGACTACTATGGCTACACCTTC; CDR3: CASSLTGDYYGYTF